This TCR beta chain was documented in a study of a mutant IDH1 vaccine in newly diagnosed glioma. This sample's time point: week 47, end of study. Each vaccine dose was 300 ug of mutant IDH1 20-mer peptide, with topical imiquimod. As regards this clone: The antigen is not known.

This CDR3 has 14 amino acids. V lost 0 bases to trimming and J lost 8 bases, with 10 bases between them. Germline CDR1 SGHTA, CDR2 FQGNSA. The table came from immunoSEQ multiplex PCR; TCRdb's copy has only in-frame clones and leaves some out. Altogether tens of thousands of clones are present, roughly four fifths being singletons, with the ten largest covering approximately 3.4%. The TCR was taken from a woman in her fifties or sixties with glioma. This rearrangement joins TRBV7-2 to TRBJ1-4; D is possibly TRBD1 (5 bases). The sequencing here drew on PBMCs, taken from a glioma patient whose treatment included an IDH1 peptide vaccine. CDR3 in DNA: TGTGCCAGCAGCTTAGCGAGGGGTCGAGAAAAACTGTTTTTT. It translates to CASSLARGREKLFF. The variable domain in full, completed from reference TRBV7-2 and TRBJ1-4, reads GAGVSQSPSNKVTEKGKDVELRCDPISGHTALYWYRQSLGQGLEFLIYFQGNSAPDKSGLPSDRFSAERTGGSVSTLTIQRTQQEDSAVYLCASSLARGREKLFFGSGTQLSVL.